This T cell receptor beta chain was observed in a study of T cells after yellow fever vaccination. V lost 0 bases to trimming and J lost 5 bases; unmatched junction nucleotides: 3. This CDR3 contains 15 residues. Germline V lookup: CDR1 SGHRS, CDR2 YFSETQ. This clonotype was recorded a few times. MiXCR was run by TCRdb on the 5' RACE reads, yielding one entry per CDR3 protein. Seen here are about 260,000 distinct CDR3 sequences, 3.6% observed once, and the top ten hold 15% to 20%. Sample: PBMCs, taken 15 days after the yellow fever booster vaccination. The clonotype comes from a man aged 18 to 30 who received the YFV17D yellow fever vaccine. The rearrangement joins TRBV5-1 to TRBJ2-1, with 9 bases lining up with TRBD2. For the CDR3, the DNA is TGCGCCAGCAGCTTGGTTAGCGGGGGTCACAATGAGCAGTTCTTC. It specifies CASSLVSGGHNEQFF.